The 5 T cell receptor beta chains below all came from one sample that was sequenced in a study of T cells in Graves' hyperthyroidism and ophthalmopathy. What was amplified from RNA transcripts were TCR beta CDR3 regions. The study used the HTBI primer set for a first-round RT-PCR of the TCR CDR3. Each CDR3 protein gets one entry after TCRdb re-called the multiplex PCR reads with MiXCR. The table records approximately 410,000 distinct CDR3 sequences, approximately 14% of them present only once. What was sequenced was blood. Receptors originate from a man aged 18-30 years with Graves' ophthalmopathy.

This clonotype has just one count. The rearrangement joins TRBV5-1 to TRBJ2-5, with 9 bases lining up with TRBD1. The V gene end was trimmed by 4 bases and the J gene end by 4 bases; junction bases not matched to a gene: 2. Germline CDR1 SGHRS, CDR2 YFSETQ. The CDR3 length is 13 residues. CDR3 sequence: CASSMTGGETQYF. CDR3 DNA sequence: TGCGCCAGCAGCATGACAGGGGGAGAGACCCAGTACTTC.

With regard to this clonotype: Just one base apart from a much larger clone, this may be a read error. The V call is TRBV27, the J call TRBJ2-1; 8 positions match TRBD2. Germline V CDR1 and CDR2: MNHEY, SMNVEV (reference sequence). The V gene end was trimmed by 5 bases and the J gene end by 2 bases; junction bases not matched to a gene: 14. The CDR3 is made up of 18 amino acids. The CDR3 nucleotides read TGTGCCAGCAGTGATTCCTTTCCGGGACTAGTAACCTACAATGAGCAGTTCTTC. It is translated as CASSDSFPGLVTYNEQFF.

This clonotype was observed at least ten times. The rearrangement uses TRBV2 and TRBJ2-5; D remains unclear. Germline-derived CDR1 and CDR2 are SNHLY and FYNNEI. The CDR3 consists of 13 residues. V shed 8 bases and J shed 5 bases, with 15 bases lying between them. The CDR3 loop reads CASELGPWETQYF. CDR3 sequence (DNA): TGTGCCAGCGAATTAGGTCCATGGGAGACCCAGTACTTC.

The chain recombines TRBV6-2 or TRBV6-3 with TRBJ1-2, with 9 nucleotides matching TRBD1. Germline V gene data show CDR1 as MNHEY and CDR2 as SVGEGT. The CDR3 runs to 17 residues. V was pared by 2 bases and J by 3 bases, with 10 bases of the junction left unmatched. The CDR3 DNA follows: TGTGCCAGCAGTTACGAGGGGCCGGGACAGGGTTACTATGGCTACACCTTC. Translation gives CASSYEGPGQGYYGYTF.

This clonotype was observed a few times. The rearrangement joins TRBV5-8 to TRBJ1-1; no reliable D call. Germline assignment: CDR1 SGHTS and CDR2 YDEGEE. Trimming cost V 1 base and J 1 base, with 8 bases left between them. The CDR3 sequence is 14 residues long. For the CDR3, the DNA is TGTGCCAGCAGCTTGTATCTTGGGAACACTGAAGCTTTCTTT. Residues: CASSLYLGNTEAFF.